The present T cell receptor beta chain was sequenced within a study of blood T cell repertoires in COVID-19. Study background: In each case, the material was cDNA or gDNA derived from T cells, B-cell-depleted T cells, or PBMCs.

Participants reported their clinical history, and cohort assignment relied on those reports. The germline V gene has CDR1 LNHDA and CDR2 SQIVND (reference sequence). CDR3 length equals 13 residues. V was clipped by 5 bases and J by 2 bases, with 9 bases between them. Data came from immunoSEQ multiplex PCR; TCRdb stores just in-frame clones and leaves some out. The sample lists about 280,000 clones, around 89% occurring once. The J gene is TRBJ1-2, the V gene TRBV19; D gene ambiguous. Material for sequencing was PBMCs or T cells enriched from blood (not recorded which). This TCR derives from a woman between 18 and 29 years old with acute COVID-19. The chain's CDR3 is CASSQAGNYGYTF. The CDR3 DNA reads as TGTGCCAGTAGTCAGGCAGGCAACTATGGCTACACCTTC.